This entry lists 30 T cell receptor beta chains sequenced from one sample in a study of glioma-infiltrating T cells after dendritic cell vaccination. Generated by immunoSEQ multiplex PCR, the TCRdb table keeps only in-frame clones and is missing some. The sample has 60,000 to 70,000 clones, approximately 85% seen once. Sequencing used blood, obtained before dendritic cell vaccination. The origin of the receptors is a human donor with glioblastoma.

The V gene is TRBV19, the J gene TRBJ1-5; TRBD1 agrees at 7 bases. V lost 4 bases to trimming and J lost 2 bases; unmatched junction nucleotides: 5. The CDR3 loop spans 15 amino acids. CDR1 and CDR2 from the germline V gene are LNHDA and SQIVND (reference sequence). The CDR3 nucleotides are TGTGCCAGTAGTACCGACAGGGAGGGCAATCAGCCCCAGCATTTT. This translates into CASSTDREGNQPQHF.

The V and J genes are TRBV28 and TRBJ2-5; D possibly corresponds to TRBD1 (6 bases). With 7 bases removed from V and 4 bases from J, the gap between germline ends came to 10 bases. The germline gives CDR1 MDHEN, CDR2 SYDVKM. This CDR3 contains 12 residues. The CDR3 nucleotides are TGTGCCAGCAAACAGGGCACAGAGACCCAGTACTTC. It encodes CASKQGTETQYF.

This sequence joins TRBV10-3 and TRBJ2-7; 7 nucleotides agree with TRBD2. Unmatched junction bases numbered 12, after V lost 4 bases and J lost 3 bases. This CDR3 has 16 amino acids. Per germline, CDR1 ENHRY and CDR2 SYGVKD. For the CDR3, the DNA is TGTGCCATCAGTGGGTCGGCCGGGAGCGGGGTCTACGAGCAGTACTTC. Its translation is CAISGSAGSGVYEQYF.

The CDR3 loop reads CASSLDGQGYQEQYF. As DNA, the CDR3 is TGTGCCAGCAGCTTAGACGGACAGGGATATCAGGAGCAGTACTTC. V usage is TRBV7-9 and J usage is TRBJ2-7; 8 bases are shared with TRBD1. The V gene's germline CDR1 is SEHNR and CDR2 FQNEAQ (reference sequence). V was pared by 1 base and J by 7 bases, with 9 bases of the junction left unmatched. This CDR3 is built from 15 residues. Variable domain in full (rest from reference TRBV7-9 and TRBJ2-7): DTGVSQNPRHKITKRGQNVTFRCDPISEHNRLYWYRQTLGQGPEFLTYFQNEAQLEKSRLLSDRFSAERPKGSFSTLEIQRTEQGDSAMYLCASSLDGQGYQEQYFGPGTRLTVT.

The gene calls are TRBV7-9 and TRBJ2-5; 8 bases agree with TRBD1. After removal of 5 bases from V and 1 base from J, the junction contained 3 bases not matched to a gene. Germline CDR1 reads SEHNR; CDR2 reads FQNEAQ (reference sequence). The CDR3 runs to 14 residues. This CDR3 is CASSATGGQETQYF. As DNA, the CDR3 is TGTGCCAGCAGCGCTACAGGGGGCCAAGAGACCCAGTACTTC. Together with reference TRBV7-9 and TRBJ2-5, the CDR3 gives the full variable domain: DTGVSQNPRHKITKRGQNVTFRCDPISEHNRLYWYRQTLGQGPEFLTYFQNEAQLEKSRLLSDRFSAERPKGSFSTLEIQRTEQGDSAMYLCASSATGGQETQYFGPGTRLLVL.

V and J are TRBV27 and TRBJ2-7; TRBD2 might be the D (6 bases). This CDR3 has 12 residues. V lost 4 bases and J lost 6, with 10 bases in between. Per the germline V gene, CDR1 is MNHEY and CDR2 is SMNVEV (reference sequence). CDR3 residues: CASSSVGGEQYF. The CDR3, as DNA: TGTGCCAGCAGTTCGGTCGGGGGCGAGCAGTACTTC.

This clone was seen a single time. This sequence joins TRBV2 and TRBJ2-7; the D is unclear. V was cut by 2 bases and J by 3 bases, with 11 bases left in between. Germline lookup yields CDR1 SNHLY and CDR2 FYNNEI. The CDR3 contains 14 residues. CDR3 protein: CASSEQPAHYEQYF. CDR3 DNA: TGTGCCAGCAGTGAACAGCCAGCGCACTACGAGCAGTACTTC.

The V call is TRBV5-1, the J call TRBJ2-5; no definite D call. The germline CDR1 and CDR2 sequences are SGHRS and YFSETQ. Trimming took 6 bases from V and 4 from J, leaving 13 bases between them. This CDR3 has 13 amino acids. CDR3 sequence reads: CASTRTSVETQYF. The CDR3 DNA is TGCGCCAGCACACGAACCAGTGTAGAGACCCAGTACTTC.

DNA for the CDR3: TGTGCCAGCCTTATGTACTCGGGGGCCAAAAACATTCAGTACTTC. Translating gives CASLMYSGAKNIQYF. V and J are TRBV7-9 and TRBJ2-4; D may be TRBD2 (5 bases). V was cut by 8 bases and J by 1 base, with 15 bases left in between. This CDR3 has 15 residues. The germline gives CDR1 SEHNR, CDR2 FQNEAQ (reference sequence).

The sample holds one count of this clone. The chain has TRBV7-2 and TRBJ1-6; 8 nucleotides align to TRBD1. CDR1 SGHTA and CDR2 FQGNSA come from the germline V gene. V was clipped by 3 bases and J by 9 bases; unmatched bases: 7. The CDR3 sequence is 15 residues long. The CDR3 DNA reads TGTGCCAGCAGCTTCCCACTAGGACAGGGTTCACCCCTCCACTTT. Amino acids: CASSFPLGQGSPLHF.

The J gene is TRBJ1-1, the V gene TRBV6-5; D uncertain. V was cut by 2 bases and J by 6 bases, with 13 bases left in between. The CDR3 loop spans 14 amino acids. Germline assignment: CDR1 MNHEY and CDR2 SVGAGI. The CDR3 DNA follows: TGTGCCAGCAGTTACGAGACAAGATCCCCTGAAGCTTTCTTT. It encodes CASSYETRSPEAFF.

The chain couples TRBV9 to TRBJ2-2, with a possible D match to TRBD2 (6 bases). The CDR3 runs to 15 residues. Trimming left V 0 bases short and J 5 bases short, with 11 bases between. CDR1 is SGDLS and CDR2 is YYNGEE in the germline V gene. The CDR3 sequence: CASSVAGRGTGELFF. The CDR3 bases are TGTGCCAGCAGCGTAGCAGGGCGGGGAACCGGGGAGCTGTTTTTT.

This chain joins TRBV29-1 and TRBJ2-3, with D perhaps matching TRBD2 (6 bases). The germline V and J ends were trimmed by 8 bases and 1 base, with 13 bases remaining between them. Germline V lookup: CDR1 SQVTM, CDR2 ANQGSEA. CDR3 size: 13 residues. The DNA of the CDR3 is TGCAGCCCGCGGGACTCCGGCACAGATACGCAGTATTTT. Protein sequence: CSPRDSGTDTQYF.

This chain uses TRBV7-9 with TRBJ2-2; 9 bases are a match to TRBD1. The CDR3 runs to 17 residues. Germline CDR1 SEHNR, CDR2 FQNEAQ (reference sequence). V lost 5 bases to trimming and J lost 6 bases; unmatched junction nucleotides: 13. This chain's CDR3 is CASSLTGGEFLAGELFF. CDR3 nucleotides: TGTGCCAGCAGCCTAACAGGGGGCGAATTCTTGGCCGGGGAGCTGTTTTTT.

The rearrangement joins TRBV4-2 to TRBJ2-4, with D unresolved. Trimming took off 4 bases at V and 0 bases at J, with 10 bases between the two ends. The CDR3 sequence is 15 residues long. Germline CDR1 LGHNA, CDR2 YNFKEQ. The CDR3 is CASSPAELAKNIQYF. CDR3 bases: TGTGCCAGCAGCCCCGCGGAGCTAGCCAAAAACATTCAGTACTTC.

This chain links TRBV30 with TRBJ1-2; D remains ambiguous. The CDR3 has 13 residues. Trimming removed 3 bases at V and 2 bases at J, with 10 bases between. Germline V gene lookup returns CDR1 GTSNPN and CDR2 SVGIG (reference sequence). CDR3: CAWRMGKNYGYTF. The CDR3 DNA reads TGTGCCTGGAGGATGGGCAAGAACTATGGCTACACCTTC.

CDR3 region: CASSLGGRNTGELFF. The CDR3, as DNA: TGTGCCAGCAGCTTAGGGGGCCGTAACACCGGGGAGCTGTTTTTT. The rearrangement joins TRBV7-6 to TRBJ2-2; D may be TRBD1 (5 bases). The V and J ends lost 1 base and 2 bases respectively, with 8 bases between them. The CDR3 covers 15 residues. Germline V gives CDR1 SGHVS, CDR2 FNYEAQ.

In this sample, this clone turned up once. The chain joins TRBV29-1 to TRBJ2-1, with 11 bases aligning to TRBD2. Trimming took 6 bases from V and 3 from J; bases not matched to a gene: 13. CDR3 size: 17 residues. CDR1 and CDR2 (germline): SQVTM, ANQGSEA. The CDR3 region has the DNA TGCAGCGTCCACGGGACTAGCGGCCCGGGTCTCTACAATGAGCAGTTCTTC. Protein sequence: CSVHGTSGPGLYNEQFF.

The CDR3 spells CASSLDSFKLAKNIQYF. CDR3 in DNA: TGTGCCAGCAGCTTAGACAGCTTTAAACTAGCCAAAAACATTCAGTACTTC. V usage is TRBV7-8 and J usage is TRBJ2-4; D is unresolved. In germline, CDR1 is SGHVS, CDR2 FQNEAQ. The CDR3 spans 17 residues. The V end lost 1 base, the J end lost 0 bases, and 13 bases lay between the germline ends. Based on the CDR3 plus reference TRBV7-8 and TRBJ2-4, the full variable domain is GAGVSQSPRYKVAKRGQDVALRCDPISGHVSLFWYQQALGQGPEFLTYFQNEAQLDKSGLPSDRFFAERPEGSVSTLKIQRTQQEDSAVYLCASSLDSFKLAKNIQYFGAGTRLSVL.

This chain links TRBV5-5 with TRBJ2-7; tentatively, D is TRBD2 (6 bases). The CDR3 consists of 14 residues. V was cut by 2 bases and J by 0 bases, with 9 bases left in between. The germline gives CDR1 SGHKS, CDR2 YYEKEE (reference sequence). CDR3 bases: TGTGCCAGCAGCTTTACTAGCCTCTCCTACGAGCAGTACTTC. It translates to CASSFTSLSYEQYF.

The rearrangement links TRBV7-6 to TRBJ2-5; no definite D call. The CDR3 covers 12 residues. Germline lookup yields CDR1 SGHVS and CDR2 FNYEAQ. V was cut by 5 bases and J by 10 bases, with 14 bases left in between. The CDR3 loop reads CASSRPGIIQYF. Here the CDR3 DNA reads TGTGCCAGCAGCCGCCCAGGAATAATCCAGTACTTC.

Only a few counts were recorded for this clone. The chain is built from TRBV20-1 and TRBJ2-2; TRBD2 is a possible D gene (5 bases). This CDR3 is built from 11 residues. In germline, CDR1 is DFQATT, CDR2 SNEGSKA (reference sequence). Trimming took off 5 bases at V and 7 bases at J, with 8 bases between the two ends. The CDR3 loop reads CSALEVGELFF. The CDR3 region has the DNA TGCAGTGCTCTGGAGGTCGGGGAGCTGTTTTTT.

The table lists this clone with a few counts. CDR3 in DNA: TGTGCCAGCAGTTTGGGCAACTATGGCTACACCTTC. It specifies CASSLGNYGYTF. V and J are TRBV28 and TRBJ1-2, with D hard to call. Trimming took 3 bases from V and 2 from J, leaving 4 bases between them. The germline CDR1 and CDR2 sequences are MDHEN and SYDVKM. The CDR3 is 12 amino acids.

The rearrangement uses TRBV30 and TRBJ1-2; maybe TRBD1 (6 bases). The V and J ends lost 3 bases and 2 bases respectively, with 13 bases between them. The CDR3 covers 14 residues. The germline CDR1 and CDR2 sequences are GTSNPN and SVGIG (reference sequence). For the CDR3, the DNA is TGTGCCTGGAGAAACCGGGACATCAACTATGGCTACACCTTC. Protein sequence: CAWRNRDINYGYTF.

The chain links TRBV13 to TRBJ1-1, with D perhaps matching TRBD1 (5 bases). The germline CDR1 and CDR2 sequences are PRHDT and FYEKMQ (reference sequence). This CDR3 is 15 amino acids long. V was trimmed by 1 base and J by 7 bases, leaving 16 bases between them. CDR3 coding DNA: TGTGCCAGCAGCTTAGCCCCAAGGGGTGTCGGTGAAGCTTTCTTT. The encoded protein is CASSLAPRGVGEAFF. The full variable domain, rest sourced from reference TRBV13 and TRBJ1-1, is AAGVIQSPRHLIKEKRETATLKCYPIPRHDTVYWYQQGPGQDPQFLISFYEKMQSDKGSIPDRFSAQQFSDYHSELNMSSLELGDSALYFCASSLAPRGVGEAFFGQGTRLTVV.

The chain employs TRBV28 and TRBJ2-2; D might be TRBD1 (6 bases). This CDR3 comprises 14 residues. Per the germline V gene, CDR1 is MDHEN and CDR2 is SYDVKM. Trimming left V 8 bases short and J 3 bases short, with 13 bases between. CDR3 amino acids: CASHTGKDTGELFF. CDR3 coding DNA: TGTGCCAGCCACACAGGGAAGGACACCGGGGAGCTGTTTTTT.

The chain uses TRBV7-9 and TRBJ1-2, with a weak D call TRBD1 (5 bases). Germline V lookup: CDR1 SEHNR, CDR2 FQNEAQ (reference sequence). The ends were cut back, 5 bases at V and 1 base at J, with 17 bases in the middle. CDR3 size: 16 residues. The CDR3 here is CASSGDSPAINYGYTF. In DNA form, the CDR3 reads TGTGCCAGCAGCGGAGACAGCCCGGCAATTAACTATGGCTACACCTTC.

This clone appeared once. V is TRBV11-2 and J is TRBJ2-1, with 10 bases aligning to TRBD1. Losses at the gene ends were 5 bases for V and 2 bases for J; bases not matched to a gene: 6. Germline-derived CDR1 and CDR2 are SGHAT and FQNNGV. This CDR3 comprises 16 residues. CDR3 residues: CASSVAGTGAYNEQFF. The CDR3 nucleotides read TGTGCCAGCAGCGTCGCCGGGACAGGGGCCTACAATGAGCAGTTCTTC.

Here the CDR3 reads CASSPIIVGQSGVDTQYF. CDR3 DNA: TGTGCCAGCTCACCAATAATCGTGGGACAGTCTGGAGTGGATACGCAGTATTTT. The chain is built from TRBV18 and TRBJ2-3; 7 nucleotides line up with TRBD1. The CDR3 consists of 18 residues. With V trimmed by 2 bases and J by 6 bases, 17 bases remained unmatched. The germline V gene has CDR1 KGHSH and CDR2 LQKENI.

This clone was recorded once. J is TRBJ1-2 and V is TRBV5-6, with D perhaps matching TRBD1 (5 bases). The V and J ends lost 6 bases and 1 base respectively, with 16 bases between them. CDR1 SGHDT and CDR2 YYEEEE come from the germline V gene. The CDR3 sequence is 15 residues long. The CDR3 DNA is TGTGCCAGCATCCTAACGGGGGGACTTAACTATGGCTACACCTTC. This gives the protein CASILTGGLNYGYTF. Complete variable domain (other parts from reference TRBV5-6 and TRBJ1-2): DAGVTQSPTHLIKTRGQQVTLRCSPKSGHDTVSWYQQALGQGPQFIFQYYEEEERQRGNFPDRFSGHQFPNYSSELNVNALLLGDSALYLCASILTGGLNYGYTFGSGTRLTVV.